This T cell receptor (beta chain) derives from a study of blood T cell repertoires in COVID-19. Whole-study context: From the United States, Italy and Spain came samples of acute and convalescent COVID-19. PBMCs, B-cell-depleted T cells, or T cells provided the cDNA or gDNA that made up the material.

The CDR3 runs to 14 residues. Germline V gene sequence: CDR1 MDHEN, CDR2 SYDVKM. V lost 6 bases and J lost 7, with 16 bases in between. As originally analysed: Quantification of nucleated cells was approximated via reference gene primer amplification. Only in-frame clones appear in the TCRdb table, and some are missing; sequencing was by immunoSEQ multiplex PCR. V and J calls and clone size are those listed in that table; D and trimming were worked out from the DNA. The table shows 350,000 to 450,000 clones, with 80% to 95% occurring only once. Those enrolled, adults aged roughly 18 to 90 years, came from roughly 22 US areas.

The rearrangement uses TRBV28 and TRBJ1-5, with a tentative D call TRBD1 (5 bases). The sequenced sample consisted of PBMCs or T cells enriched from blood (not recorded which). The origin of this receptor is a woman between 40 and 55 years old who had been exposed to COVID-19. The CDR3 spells CASSPGGVRQPQHF. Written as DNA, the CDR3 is TGTGCCAGCAGCCCTGGGGGGGTGAGACAGCCCCAGCATTTT. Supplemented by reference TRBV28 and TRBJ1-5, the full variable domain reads DVKVTQSSRYLVKRTGEKVFLECVQDMDHENMFWYRQDPGLGLRLIYFSYDVKMKEKGDIPEGYSVSREKKERFSLILESASTNQTSMYLCASSPGGVRQPQHFGDGTRLSIL.